A single sample is the source of the 23 T cell receptor beta chains below, sequenced in a study of cytomegalovirus exposure and HLA in healthy donors. Profiled with immunoSEQ multiplex PCR; TCRdb holds only in-frame clones, not every one. The sample contains 110,000 or so clones, under 90% of which appear only once. The material sequenced was PBMCs. The source of these receptors is a woman aged 25 to 45 in good health and CMV-seronegative.

The V and J genes are TRBV14 and TRBJ2-7; D is unresolved. The V end was cut by 11 bases, the J end by 8 bases, with 10 bases between. Germline values: CDR1 SGHDN, CDR2 FVKESK. The CDR3 is 9 amino acids. CDR3 in amino acids: CAPRRKQYF. The CDR3 DNA reads as TGTGCCCCTAGGCGAAAGCAGTACTTC.

This chain links TRBV9 with TRBJ1-2; 7 bases are a match to TRBD1. Germline V gives CDR1 SGDLS, CDR2 YYNGEE. CDR3 length: 15 amino acids. The ends lost 4 bases at V and 0 bases at J; junction bases unmatched: 6. The chain's CDR3 is CASSPRTGTNYGYTF. In nucleotides, the CDR3 is TGTGCCAGCAGCCCTCGGACAGGAACTAACTATGGCTACACCTTC.

The chain uses TRBV30 and TRBJ1-3, with TRBD1 as a possible D gene (5 bases). Trimming stripped 8 bases from V and 2 bases from J, with 16 bases between. CDR3 length equals 14 residues. Germline V lookup: CDR1 GTSNPN, CDR2 SVGIG (reference sequence). CDR3 sequence reads: CAGRGRATGNTIYF. CDR3 DNA sequence: TGTGCCGGTCGTGGCAGGGCTACTGGAAACACCATATATTTT.

The chain is built from TRBV7-2 and TRBJ1-6, with D perhaps matching TRBD1 (6 bases). This CDR3 is built from 16 residues. V gave up 5 bases and J gave up 7 bases, with 18 bases separating them. Germline V lookup: CDR1 SGHTA, CDR2 FQGNSA. The chain's CDR3 is CASSIRHRDANSPLHF. In DNA, the CDR3 is TGTGCCAGCAGCATAAGACACAGGGATGCCAATTCACCCCTCCACTTT.

The J gene is TRBJ2-3, the V gene TRBV7-8; D is perhaps TRBD2 (5 bases). This CDR3 spans 15 amino acids. CDR1 SGHVS and CDR2 FQNEAQ come from the germline V gene. V was pared by 5 bases and J by 0 bases, with 12 bases between. For the CDR3, the DNA is TGTGCCAGCAGCCCGGACTTCACTAGCACAGATACGCAGTATTTT. Translating gives CASSPDFTSTDTQYF.

The chain recombines TRBV6-5 with TRBJ1-1; maybe TRBD1 (5 bases). V lost 0 bases to trimming and J lost 4 bases, with 9 bases between them. The CDR3 extends over 14 amino acids. Per the germline V gene, CDR1 is MNHEY and CDR2 is SVGAGI. As DNA, the CDR3 is TGTGCCAGCAGTTACTCAGGGGAGGGCACTGAAGCTTTCTTT. The encoded protein is CASSYSGEGTEAFF.

The chain is built from TRBV6-5 and TRBJ1-5; D call uncertain. Germline loops: CDR1 MNHEY, CDR2 SVGAGI. V was shortened by 2 bases and J by 2 bases, with 7 bases between the two germline ends. The CDR3 is 14 amino acids. The CDR3 DNA reads as TGTGCCAGCAGTTACCTCCAGGGCAATCAGCCCCAGCATTTT. It codes for CASSYLQGNQPQHF.

Details on this clone: Additional DNA sequences in this sample encode the identical CDR3. The chain combines TRBV4-1 with TRBJ2-3; 10 bases match TRBD2. The CDR3 consists of 20 residues. Germline lookup yields CDR1 MGHRA and CDR2 YSYEKL. The J segment lost 0 bases and the V segment lost 4 bases, leaving 16 bases of the junction unmatched. The CDR3: CASSRGGLAGGQSSTDTQYF. The CDR3 DNA is TGCGCCAGCAGCCGGGGAGGATTAGCGGGGGGACAATCTAGCACAGATACGCAGTATTTT.

The V call is TRBV7-6, the J call TRBJ2-5; 11 nucleotides line up with TRBD2. V dropped 4 bases and J dropped 2; count of bases not matched to a gene: 9. The CDR3 spans 17 residues. The germline CDR1 and CDR2 sequences are SGHVS and FNYEAQ. This CDR3 is CASSSLAGGPVQETQYF. CDR3 DNA: TGTGCCAGCAGCTCCTTAGCGGGGGGGCCGGTTCAAGAGACCCAGTACTTC.

This chain joins TRBV11-2 and TRBJ2-3, with a tentative D call TRBD2 (5 bases). The CDR3 contains 18 residues. Looked up from germline, CDR1 is SGHAT and CDR2 is FQNNGV. The ends were cut back, 5 bases at V and 0 bases at J, with 21 bases in the middle. This CDR3 is CASSRWAGWTTSTDTQYF. CDR3 in DNA: TGTGCCAGCAGCCGTTGGGCGGGTTGGACCACTAGCACAGATACGCAGTATTTT.

The CDR3 bases are TGCGCCAGCTTGCAGGGGGCGGGGAACACTGAAGCTTTCTTT. Translated: CASLQGAGNTEAFF. The chain carries TRBV5-1 and TRBJ1-1, with 8 nucleotides matching TRBD1. V shed 7 bases and J 1 base; nucleotides not matched to a gene: 6. This CDR3 contains 14 residues. Germline V gene lookup returns CDR1 SGHRS and CDR2 YFSETQ.

This sequence joins TRBV6-1 and TRBJ2-7; 10 bases fit TRBD1. Germline values: CDR1 MNHNS, CDR2 SASEGT. The CDR3 consists of 15 residues. V lost 5 bases, J lost 4 bases, and 8 bases stayed unmatched. The CDR3 sequence is CASSRKGTGEYEQYF. As DNA, the CDR3 is TGTGCCAGCAGTCGAAAGGGGACAGGGGAATACGAGCAGTACTTC.

The J gene is TRBJ2-1, the V gene TRBV4-3, with TRBD2 identical over 8 bases. The CDR3 has 17 residues. The germline gives CDR1 LGHNA, CDR2 YSLEER. Losses at the gene ends were 4 bases for V and 3 bases for J; bases not matched to a gene: 11. The CDR3 sequence: CASSRDWGTSNYNEQFF. The CDR3 DNA sequence: TGCGCCAGCAGCCGCGACTGGGGGACTAGTAACTACAATGAGCAGTTCTTC.

This rearrangement joins TRBV19 to TRBJ2-5; a possible D gene is TRBD1 (6 bases). The V end was cut by 4 bases, the J end by 0 bases, with 6 bases between. CDR1 is LNHDA, CDR2 SQIVND, per germline (reference sequence). This CDR3 region has 13 residues. The CDR3 protein is CASSRQDQETQYF. The CDR3 nucleotides are TGTGCCAGTAGTAGACAGGACCAAGAGACCCAGTACTTC.

The rearrangement links TRBV7-2 to TRBJ2-7; D is possibly TRBD1 (6 bases). Per the germline V gene, CDR1 is SGHTA and CDR2 is FQGNSA. Trimming removed 5 bases at V and 0 bases at J, with 17 bases between. The CDR3 is made up of 16 amino acids. The CDR3 nucleotides are TGTGCCAGCAGCCTAACCGGGGTAGGGGGCTCCTACGAGCAGTACTTC. This codes for CASSLTGVGGSYEQYF.

The chain recombines TRBV2 with TRBJ1-4; the D is unclear. The length of the CDR3 is 17 residues. Trimming pared 3 bases from V and 7 bases from J, leaving 21 bases between. Per the germline V gene, CDR1 is SNHLY and CDR2 is FYNNEI. The CDR3 spells CASSDPLGHDSFEKLFF. The DNA for the CDR3 is TGTGCCAGCAGTGACCCTCTGGGTCATGACTCCTTTGAAAAACTGTTTTTT.

V is TRBV4-3 and J is TRBJ2-6; TRBD1 is a possible D gene (6 bases). The CDR3 is 16 amino acids. The V end was cut by 3 bases, the J end by 0 bases, with 9 bases between. Germline V gene lookup returns CDR1 LGHNA and CDR2 YSLEER. The CDR3: CASSHQTGSGANVLTF. The CDR3 DNA reads TGCGCCAGCAGCCACCAGACAGGCTCTGGGGCCAACGTCCTGACTTTC.

The chain combines TRBV18 with TRBJ1-1; 7 bases agree with TRBD1. V shed 6 bases and J 0 bases; nucleotides not matched to a gene: 4. Germline V gene lookup returns CDR1 KGHSH and CDR2 LQKENI. The CDR3 loop spans 14 amino acids. CDR3 residues: CASSQQGLNTEAFF. The CDR3 bases are TGTGCCAGCTCCCAACAGGGGTTGAACACTGAAGCTTTCTTT.

V gene TRBV9 combines with J gene TRBJ1-2; D not certain. This CDR3 contains 14 residues. Germline CDR1 SGDLS, CDR2 YYNGEE. V was cut by 2 bases and J by 0 bases, with 8 bases left in between. The CDR3, as DNA: TGTGCCAGCAGCGTTCTTGGCACTAACTATGGCTACACCTTC. Amino acids: CASSVLGTNYGYTF.

The chain employs TRBV11-3 and TRBJ2-7, with D perhaps TRBD1 (5 bases). Trimming shortened V by 6 bases and J by 2 bases, and 20 bases separated the two germline ends. CDR3 length equals 16 residues. Germline-derived CDR1 and CDR2 are SGHNT and YENEEA. The CDR3 sequence: CASSLGVAGPPYEQYF. CDR3 bases: TGTGCCAGCAGTCTAGGGGTCGCAGGGCCCCCCTACGAGCAGTACTTC.

V usage is TRBV7-2 and J usage is TRBJ1-4; no clear D. Germline CDR1 is SGHTA and CDR2 is FQGNSA. The V and J ends lost 2 bases and 5 bases respectively, with 6 bases between them. The CDR3 has 13 residues. The CDR3: CASSLRSNEKLFF. For the CDR3, the DNA is TGTGCCAGCAGCTTAAGGAGCAATGAAAAACTGTTTTTT.

This chain links TRBV7-9 with TRBJ2-5; possibly TRBD1 for D (6 bases). Germline lookup yields CDR1 SEHNR and CDR2 FQNEAQ (reference sequence). The CDR3 length is 12 residues. V was clipped by 5 bases and J by 3 bases, with 7 bases between them. CDR3 DNA: TGTGCCAGCAGCAGACAGGAAGAGACCCAGTACTTC. Translating gives CASSRQEETQYF.

This rearrangement joins TRBV5-6 to TRBJ1-1; no clear D gene. The ends were cut back, 3 bases at V and 3 bases at J, with 12 bases in the middle. The length of the CDR3 is 14 residues. Germline V CDR1 and CDR2: SGHDT, YYEEEE. CDR3 loop: CASSWTLGDTEAFF. CDR3 DNA sequence: TGTGCCAGCAGCTGGACGTTGGGAGACACTGAAGCTTTCTTT. Based on the CDR3 plus reference TRBV5-6 and TRBJ1-1, the full variable domain is DAGVTQSPTHLIKTRGQQVTLRCSPKSGHDTVSWYQQALGQGPQFIFQYYEEEERQRGNFPDRFSGHQFPNYSSELNVNALLLGDSALYLCASSWTLGDTEAFFGQGTRLTVV.